This T cell receptor beta chain was retrieved from a study of T cell changes during pregnancy in multiple sclerosis. This clone was seen once. CDR1 is SGHNT and CDR2 is YYREEE in the germline V gene (reference sequence). With 5 bases clipped from V and 8 bases from J, the junction kept 15 bases outside the gene matches. CDR3 size: 19 residues. The method was immunoSEQ multiplex PCR; TCRdb's version includes in-frame clones alone and lacks a portion of them. The sample has some 43,000 clones, 90% seen once. The J gene is TRBJ2-2, the V gene TRBV5-4; TRBD2 agrees at 16 bases. The clonotype was recovered from a female donor with multiple sclerosis, enrolled in a pregnancy study. The source material was CD8+ T cells from peripheral blood mononuclear cells, sampled in the first trimester of pregnancy. The CDR3 coding sequence is TGTGCCAGCAGTCCACGACCGCCGGGACTAGCGGGAGGGTCGGGGGAGCTGTTTTTT. Translated, it gives CASSPRPPGLAGGSGELFF.